The sample holds a few counts of the clone carrying this TCR beta chain. These data originate in a study of blood T cell repertoires in COVID-19. Across the study: COVID-19 samples from acute and convalescent phases originated in the United States, Italy and Spain. The cDNA or gDNA used as material had been derived from T cells, B-cell-depleted T cells, or PBMCs.

The CDR3 loop spans 18 amino acids. Trimming at V came to 5 bases and at J to 4 bases, leaving 13 bases not matched to a gene. Germline CDR1 and CDR2: MDHEN and SYDVKM. Original data processing: Amplified reference gene primers provided the basis for estimating nucleated cell counts. TCRdb's copy holds only in-frame clones and misses some; the assay was immunoSEQ multiplex PCR. D and trimming come from the DNA, and the V and J calls and clone size come from that table. The repertoire holds a few hundred thousand clones, 65% to 90% seen once, with 5% to 6.5% in the top ten. The J gene is TRBJ1-6, the V gene TRBV28, with 8 bases lining up with TRBD1. This sequence was found in a man in his fifties with active or convalescent COVID-19. Sequences were obtained from peripheral blood. The CDR3: CASSRGGAQGGYNSPLHF. The DNA for the CDR3 is TGTGCCAGCAGTAGGGGGGGGGCACAGGGGGGTTATAATTCACCCCTCCACTTT.